Shown below are 28 T cell receptor beta chains from a single sample sequenced in a study of T cell changes during pregnancy in multiple sclerosis. Using immunoSEQ multiplex PCR, the repertoire was profiled, and TCRdb retains in-frame clones only, with some absent. The sample includes over 35,000 clones, roughly 88% of them seen just once. The sample consisted of CD8+ T cells from peripheral blood mononuclear cells, taken in the first trimester of pregnancy. All receptors derive from a female donor with multiple sclerosis, enrolled in a pregnancy study.

The chain joins TRBV7-9 to TRBJ2-7; D might be TRBD1 (5 bases). The V gene lost 5 bases and the J gene lost 4 bases, with 15 bases spanning the gap. This CDR3 comprises 14 residues. Germline V CDR1 and CDR2: SEHNR, FQNEAQ (reference sequence). CDR3 amino acids: CASSPRGDTYEQYF. CDR3 DNA: TGTGCCAGCAGCCCAAGGGGTGATACGTACGAGCAGTACTTC. Variable domain in full (rest from reference TRBV7-9 and TRBJ2-7): DTGVSQNPRHKITKRGQNVTFRCDPISEHNRLYWYRQTLGQGPEFLTYFQNEAQLEKSRLLSDRFSAERPKGSFSTLEIQRTEQGDSAMYLCASSPRGDTYEQYFGPGTRLTVT.

The genes are TRBV10-1 and TRBJ2-1; 8 bases match TRBD2. Unmatched junction bases numbered 8, after V lost 2 bases and J lost 5 bases. The CDR3 has 16 amino acids. Germline CDR1 and CDR2: WNHNN and SYGVQD (reference sequence). The DNA of the CDR3 is TGCGCCAGCAGTGAGGTTAGCGGGAAATTGAACAATGAGCAGTTCTTC. It yields the protein CASSEVSGKLNNEQFF.

J is TRBJ2-1 and V is TRBV2; 9 bases are a match to TRBD2. The V segment lost 7 bases and the J segment 1 base; nucleotides outside the gene matches: 11. This CDR3 has 17 amino acids. The germline gives CDR1 SNHLY, CDR2 FYNNEI. The DNA for the CDR3 is TGTGCCAGCATTGGGTTTAGCGGGAGTAGATCCTACAATGAGCAGTTCTTC. Amino acids: CASIGFSGSRSYNEQFF.

This clone showed up just a few times. The chain couples TRBV19 to TRBJ2-7; D gene unclear. Germline V gives CDR1 LNHDA, CDR2 SQIVND (reference sequence). Trimming took 3 bases from V and 5 from J, leaving 5 bases between them. This CDR3 region has 11 residues. CDR3 in amino acids: CASSIGNEQYF. DNA of the CDR3: TGTGCCAGTAGTATCGGTAACGAGCAGTACTTC.

The rearrangement uses TRBV5-6 and TRBJ2-4, with 8 bases identical to TRBD1. Germline V gene lookup returns CDR1 SGHDT and CDR2 YYEEEE. V was clipped by 0 bases and J by 6 bases; unmatched bases: 5. This CDR3 region has 15 residues. CDR3 sequence reads: CASSLGQGLLNIQYF. In DNA, the CDR3 is TGTGCCAGCAGCTTGGGACAGGGGCTTTTAAACATTCAGTACTTC.

The chain links TRBV5-1 to TRBJ2-2, with 14 nucleotides matching TRBD2. V shed 4 bases, J shed 6 bases, and the junction held 8 bases outside the gene matches. CDR3 length: 17 residues. In germline, CDR1 is SGHRS, CDR2 YFSETQ. Here the CDR3 DNA reads TGCGCCAGCAGCCCCGGGACTAGCGGGAGCGGGTCCGGGGAGCTGTTTTTT. It is translated as CASSPGTSGSGSGELFF.

The chain combines TRBV4-3 with TRBJ2-3; a possible D gene is TRBD2 (6 bases). The V gene's germline CDR1 is LGHNA and CDR2 YSLEER. The CDR3 sequence is 17 residues long. V was cut by 0 bases and J by 3 bases, with 16 bases left in between. The CDR3 reads CASSQDSLWRETDTQYF. The CDR3 nucleotides are TGCGCCAGCAGCCAAGATTCCCTCTGGAGGGAAACAGATACGCAGTATTTT.

CDR3 DNA: TGCGCCAGCAGCCAAGCCTACAGGGGTGATCAGCCCCAGCATTTT. This codes for CASSQAYRGDQPQHF. This chain connects TRBV4-3 to TRBJ1-5, with 7 bases fitting TRBD1. The CDR3 runs to 15 residues. J gave up 5 bases and V 1 base, and 5 bases lay outside the gene matches. Looked up from germline, CDR1 is LGHNA and CDR2 is YSLEER.

The chain couples TRBV5-4 to TRBJ2-3; 10 nucleotides match TRBD1. CDR3 size: 17 residues. CDR1 and CDR2 from the germline V gene are SGHNT and YYREEE (reference sequence). V dropped 0 bases and J dropped 2; count of bases not matched to a gene: 6. The DNA of the CDR3 is TGTGCCAGCAGCTTGGTGGGACAGGGGCCCTTCACAGATACGCAGTATTTT. The encoded protein is CASSLVGQGPFTDTQYF.

This chain links TRBV5-5 with TRBJ1-5; D possibly corresponds to TRBD1 (6 bases). Germline CDR1 SGHKS, CDR2 YYEKEE (reference sequence). The CDR3 spans 15 residues. DNA for the CDR3: TGTGCTAGCGGCCCAGGGGCGTGGGTCAATCAGCCCCAGCATTTT. This codes for CASGPGAWVNQPQHF.

V gene TRBV7-6 combines with J gene TRBJ2-1; TRBD2 agrees at 8 bases. The CDR3 length is 15 residues. Germline V gives CDR1 SGHVS, CDR2 FNYEAQ. V shed 3 bases and J 3 bases; nucleotides not matched to a gene: 4. The CDR3 DNA follows: TGTGCCAGCAGCTTTAGCGGGACATTCTACAATGAGCAGTTCTTC. It specifies CASSFSGTFYNEQFF.

This rearrangement joins TRBV5-4 to TRBJ1-1; TRBD1 aligns across 7 bases. This CDR3 region has 13 residues. Per the germline V gene, CDR1 is SGHNT and CDR2 is YYREEE (reference sequence). Germline trimming cut 5 bases from V and 4 bases from J; bases unmatched to any gene: 5. The CDR3: CASRDGQATEAFF. The CDR3 nucleotides are TGTGCCAGCAGAGACGGACAGGCCACTGAAGCTTTCTTT.

This chain connects TRBV4-1 to TRBJ1-5, with D uncertain. This CDR3 spans 15 amino acids. CDR1 is MGHRA, CDR2 YSYEKL, per germline. V was cut by 7 bases and J by 1 base, with 14 bases left in between. CDR3 region: CASNVEPQSNQPQHF. As DNA, the CDR3 is TGCGCCAGCAACGTAGAGCCCCAAAGCAATCAGCCCCAGCATTTT.

The chain employs TRBV10-1 and TRBJ1-4; 7 bases are shared with TRBD1. The J segment lost 7 bases and the V segment lost 8 bases, leaving 13 bases of the junction unmatched. The CDR3 has 15 residues. Germline CDR1 and CDR2: WNHNN and SYGVQD (reference sequence). Here the CDR3 reads CASPTGALVIEKLFF. The CDR3 coding sequence is TGCGCCAGCCCAACAGGGGCCCTCGTAATTGAAAAACTGTTTTTT.

The V gene is TRBV30, the J gene TRBJ2-3; no clear D. CDR1 is GTSNPN and CDR2 is SVGIG in the germline V gene (reference sequence). The CDR3 extends over 17 amino acids. Trimming shortened V by 2 bases and J by 0 bases, and 18 bases separated the two germline ends. This CDR3 reads CAWSPPRRRSSTDTQYF. Here the CDR3 DNA reads TGTGCCTGGAGTCCCCCGCGGCGCCGATCTAGCACAGATACGCAGTATTTT.

The CDR3 DNA reads as TGTGCCAGCAGTTTGTTCGAGGGAGCCGATACGCAGTATTTT. Its protein product is CASSLFEGADTQYF. This sequence joins TRBV27 and TRBJ2-3; D is possibly TRBD2 (5 bases). This CDR3 region has 14 residues. V shed 3 bases and J shed 6 bases, with 13 bases lying between them. Germline V lookup: CDR1 MNHEY, CDR2 SMNVEV (reference sequence).

This rearrangement joins TRBV27 to TRBJ1-2, with a possible D match to TRBD1 (6 bases). CDR3 length: 19 amino acids. Germline V gene lookup returns CDR1 MNHEY and CDR2 SMNVEV (reference sequence). Deletions cut 5 bases from V and 0 bases from J, with 25 bases between. CDR3 bases: TGTGCCAGCAGTGGCTCAGGGGACGGATTATACTTAGCTAACTATGGCTACACCTTC. As protein: CASSGSGDGLYLANYGYTF.

The chain carries TRBV9 and TRBJ1-2; no definite D call. Germline CDR1 is SGDLS and CDR2 is YYNGEE. Trimming stripped 3 bases from V and 2 bases from J, with 11 bases between. This CDR3 contains 14 residues. The CDR3 spells CASSASNDNYGYTF. The CDR3 DNA sequence: TGTGCCAGCAGCGCTAGTAACGACAACTATGGCTACACCTTC.

The chain has TRBV5-4 and TRBJ1-2, with 8 bases aligning to TRBD1. V shed 0 bases, J shed 4 bases, and the junction held 8 bases outside the gene matches. The germline CDR1 and CDR2 sequences are SGHNT and YYREEE (reference sequence). The CDR3 consists of 16 residues. CDR3 DNA: TGTGCCAGCAGCTTGGCTACAGGGGGTGCAGCCTATGGCTACACCTTC. Protein sequence: CASSLATGGAAYGYTF.

This clone was observed once. The genes are TRBV9 and TRBJ2-1; D is ambiguous. Trimming removed 3 bases from V and 3 bases from J, with 7 bases in between. CDR3 length equals 13 residues. CDR1 and CDR2 from the germline V gene are SGDLS and YYNGEE. CDR3 bases: TGTGCCAGCAGCGCCACGGGCTACAATGAGCAGTTCTTC. The encoded protein is CASSATGYNEQFF.

The chain carries TRBV5-6 and TRBJ1-5, with D perhaps TRBD1 (5 bases). Trimming cost V 0 bases and J 7 bases, with 11 bases left between them. CDR1 and CDR2 (germline): SGHDT, YYEEEE. There are 14 residues in the CDR3. For the CDR3, the DNA is TGTGCCAGCAGCTTGGGGGGCGGCGGACAGCCCCAGCATTTT. Translated, it gives CASSLGGGGQPQHF.

The chain uses TRBV4-1 and TRBJ2-7; weak D call: TRBD2 (5 bases). There are 15 residues in the CDR3. Germline CDR1 MGHRA, CDR2 YSYEKL. The V end lost 5 bases, the J end lost 0 bases, and 14 bases lay between the germline ends. The CDR3 spells CASSSKADYSYEQYF. The CDR3 DNA is TGCGCCAGCAGCTCAAAAGCGGATTACTCCTACGAGCAGTACTTC.

V and J are TRBV30 and TRBJ2-7, with TRBD1 matching over 12 bases. The germline gives CDR1 GTSNPN, CDR2 SVGIG (reference sequence). The V segment lost 1 base and the J segment 4 bases; nucleotides outside the gene matches: 5. The CDR3 length is 15 residues. CDR3 in DNA: TGTGCCTGGAGTGCTGGGACAGGGGGCGGTTACGAGCAGTACTTC. It codes for CAWSAGTGGGYEQYF.

This clone came up once. CDR3 amino acids: CASSIKPFEAFF. The CDR3 nucleotides read TGTGCCAGTAGTATAAAGCCCTTTGAAGCTTTCTTT. The chain uses TRBV19 and TRBJ1-1, with D uncertain. CDR1 is LNHDA and CDR2 is SQIVND in the germline V gene (reference sequence). The V end lost 2 bases, the J end lost 7 bases, and 8 bases lay between the germline ends. The CDR3 extends over 12 amino acids. Combining the CDR3 with reference TRBV19 and TRBJ1-1 gives the whole variable domain DGGITQSPKYLFRKEGQNVTLSCEQNLNHDAMYWYRQDPGQGLRLIYYSQIVNDFQKGDIAEGYSVSREKKESFPLTVTSAQKNPTAFYLCASSIKPFEAFFGQGTRLTVV.

The rearrangement uses TRBV14 and TRBJ2-7; TRBD2 agrees at 10 bases. CDR3 length equals 16 residues. Germline V CDR1 and CDR2: SGHDN, FVKESK. V shed 4 bases, J shed 3 bases, and the junction held 9 bases outside the gene matches. This CDR3 is CASSPTSGQFFYEQYF. As DNA, the CDR3 is TGTGCCAGCAGCCCGACTAGCGGGCAGTTTTTCTACGAGCAGTACTTC.

The rearrangement links TRBV19 to TRBJ2-1, with 8 bases identical to TRBD2. Germline V CDR1 and CDR2: LNHDA, SQIVND (reference sequence). Trimming at V came to 5 bases and at J to 7 bases, leaving 10 bases not matched to a gene. The CDR3 length is 15 residues. The CDR3 sequence is CASSALAGGGNEQFF. CDR3 DNA sequence: TGTGCCAGTAGTGCCCTAGCGGGTGGGGGAAATGAGCAGTTCTTC.

This clone was observed once. Other DNA sequences from this sample encode an identical CDR3 as well. The V gene is TRBV19, the J gene TRBJ1-1; D gene uncertain. Trimming pared 3 bases from V and 0 bases from J, leaving 5 bases between. This CDR3 region has 13 residues. Germline-derived CDR1 and CDR2 are LNHDA and SQIVND (reference sequence). The CDR3 loop is CASSISVNTEAFF. CDR3 bases: TGTGCCAGTAGTATTTCCGTGAACACTGAAGCTTTCTTT. The variable domain in full, with the rest retrieved from reference TRBV19 and TRBJ1-1, is DGGITQSPKYLFRKEGQNVTLSCEQNLNHDAMYWYRQDPGQGLRLIYYSQIVNDFQKGDIAEGYSVSREKKESFPLTVTSAQKNPTAFYLCASSISVNTEAFFGQGTRLTVV.

The rearrangement uses TRBV27 and TRBJ2-1; TRBD2 is a possible D gene (5 bases). This CDR3 has 14 residues. V was pared by 6 bases and J by 10 bases, with 19 bases between. The V gene's germline CDR1 is MNHEY and CDR2 SMNVEV (reference sequence). CDR3 in DNA: TGTGCCAGCAGCTACCCCATTGGAGGAGGCGAGCAGTTCTTC. The encoded protein is CASSYPIGGGEQFF.